A selection of T cell receptor beta chains follows, all from one sample in a study of cytomegalovirus exposure and HLA in healthy donors. Clones were read by immunoSEQ multiplex PCR, and TCRdb kept only the in-frame ones, dropping some. The sample shows 88,000 or so clones, more than 50% of them seen only once. Sequenced material: PBMCs. Receptors originate from a male donor in good health and CMV-seropositive. Each CDR3 is given with its conserved first and last residue. D genes are given only for firm matches. Not every row has a clone size; where given, it reads once, few, many or a size class.

CDR3 protein | clone size | J gene | D gene | V gene
CASSYSLAGFETQYF | . | TRBJ2-5 | TRBD2 | TRBV6-6
CASSWGLAGSGETQYF | . | TRBJ2-5 | TRBD2 | TRBV5-1
CASSLQGSDQPQHF | . | TRBJ1-5 | TRBD1 | TRBV5-1
CATSSGVPGLANNEQFF | . | TRBJ2-1 | TRBD2 | TRBV15
CASSPEQLYTEAFF | . | TRBJ1-1 | . | TRBV18
CASSPGRAGAPYEQYF | . | TRBJ2-7 | TRBD2 | TRBV27
CASSPRTGGRGTGELFF | . | TRBJ2-2 | TRBD1 | TRBV4-2
CASSRTGIDNEQFF | . | TRBJ2-1 | TRBD1 | TRBV11-2
CASSYGIGARETQYF | . | TRBJ2-5 | . | TRBV6-5
CATQQDMNTEAFF | . | TRBJ1-1 | . | TRBV5-1
CASSDPQQGNEQYF | . | TRBJ2-7 | . | TRBV10-2
CASSQDYSPWAEAFF | . | TRBJ1-1 | . | TRBV4-2
CASRTTGGTEAFF | . | TRBJ1-1 | TRBD1 | TRBV5-1
CASSLTAEGVNSPLHF | . | TRBJ1-6 | . | TRBV5-6
CASSIDRESIRYEQYF | few | TRBJ2-7 | TRBD1 | TRBV27
CASAGTGANTGELFF | few | TRBJ2-2 | TRBD1 | TRBV4-2
CASSYSSRGNGYTF | . | TRBJ1-2 | TRBD1 | TRBV6-5
CASSPGRGGSYEQYF | . | TRBJ2-7 | TRBD2 | TRBV18
CSVPGTSGAYNEQFF | . | TRBJ2-1 | TRBD2 | TRBV29-1
CASSGGTSGISGANVLTF | . | TRBJ2-6 | TRBD2 | TRBV2
CASSSSGTFTDTQYF | . | TRBJ2-3 | TRBD2 | TRBV5-4
CATSRDETGQTYEQYF | . | . | . | TRBV15
CSVGQGAGYTF | . | TRBJ1-2 | TRBD1 | TRBV29-1
CASSLLYGQGEFF | few | TRBJ2-1 | TRBD1 | TRBV4-1
CASSVTGFGANVLTF | few | TRBJ2-6 | . | TRBV9
CASREQGRGEKLFF | . | TRBJ1-4 | . | TRBV6-5
CASSVGGTGLDEQFF | . | TRBJ2-1 | TRBD1 | TRBV9
CASSQDTNTEAFF | . | TRBJ1-1 | . | TRBV4-2
CASSVSGGARPSDTQYF | . | TRBJ2-3 | TRBD2 | TRBV9
CAIRPSALAGGTDTQYF | few | TRBJ2-3 | TRBD2 | TRBV10-3
CASSTLAGLTDTQYF | few | TRBJ2-3 | TRBD2 | TRBV7-3
CASSRTRDTQYF | . | TRBJ2-3 | . | TRBV28
CAGKGDSGAFF | . | TRBJ1-1 | . | TRBV30
CASSYSISGNTIYF | . | TRBJ1-3 | . | TRBV6-6
CASSLARSRGETQYF | few | TRBJ2-5 | TRBD2 | TRBV5-1
CASSLAGGSSYEQYF | . | TRBJ2-7 | TRBD2 | TRBV25-1
CATTPGGYYEQYF | . | . | . | TRBV19
CASRRQGASSYEQYF | . | TRBJ2-7 | TRBD1 | TRBV6-1
CASREAGGSYEQYF | . | TRBJ2-7 | TRBD2 | TRBV6-1
CASSIDFPDRADNSPLHF | . | TRBJ1-6 | TRBD1 | TRBV19
CASSTGTKETQYF | . | TRBJ2-5 | . | TRBV5-1
CASKMSREQYF | . | TRBJ2-7 | . | TRBV28
CATSRASKTTEAGELFF | . | TRBJ2-2 | . | TRBV15
CASTSSVGVEQYF | . | TRBJ2-7 | . | TRBV5-1
CASSPGQRDTIYF | . | TRBJ1-3 | . | TRBV5-4
CASSSGNQNTEAFF | . | TRBJ1-1 | . | TRBV7-2
CASSTLAGASYNEQFF | few | TRBJ2-1 | TRBD2 | TRBV7-9
CAWSVPRLAGGRVNIQYF | once | TRBJ2-4 | TRBD2 | TRBV30
CASSLQETGLAEAFF | . | TRBJ1-1 | . | TRBV18
CAMAGGGDQPQHF | . | TRBJ1-5 | . | TRBV21-1
CASSQVSQRTDTQYF | . | TRBJ2-3 | . | TRBV14
CASSSAGQGPTYEQYF | . | TRBJ2-7 | TRBD1 | TRBV7-2
CASSPTSAYEQYF | . | TRBJ2-7 | TRBD2 | TRBV7-9
CASRSPGGASYEQYF | . | TRBJ2-7 | TRBD2 | TRBV11-2